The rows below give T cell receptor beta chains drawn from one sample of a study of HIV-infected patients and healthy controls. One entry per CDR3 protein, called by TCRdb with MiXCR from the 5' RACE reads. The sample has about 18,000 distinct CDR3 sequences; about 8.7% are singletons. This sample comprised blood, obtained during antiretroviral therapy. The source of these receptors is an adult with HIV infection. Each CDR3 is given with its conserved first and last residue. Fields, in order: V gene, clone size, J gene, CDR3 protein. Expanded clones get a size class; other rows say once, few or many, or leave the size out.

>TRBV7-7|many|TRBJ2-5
CASSRTGHQETQYF
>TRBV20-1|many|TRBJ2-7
CSAPQGWEQYF
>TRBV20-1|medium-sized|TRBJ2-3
CSGKQAAGAYDTQYF
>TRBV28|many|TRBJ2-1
CASSLLLQSAYSYNEQFF
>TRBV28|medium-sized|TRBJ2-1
CASSELAYNEQFF
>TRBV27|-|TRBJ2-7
CASSPGQVPYEQYF
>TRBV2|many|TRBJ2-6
CASSGGLLSGANVLTF
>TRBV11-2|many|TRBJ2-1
CASSLGRGGAYNEQFF
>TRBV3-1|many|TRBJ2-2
CASSLGLAGEFGELFF
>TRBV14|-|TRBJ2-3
CASSPSYGGDTQYF
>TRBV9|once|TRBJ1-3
CASSSARGTTLGNTIYF
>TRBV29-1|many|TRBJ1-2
CSVSPTDFNYGYTF
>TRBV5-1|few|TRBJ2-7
CASSWDSSYEQYF
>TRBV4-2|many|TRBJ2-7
CASSQAQTYEQYF
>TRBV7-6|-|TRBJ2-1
CASSWGGPYNEQFF
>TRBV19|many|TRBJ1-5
CASSIHGDINQPQHF
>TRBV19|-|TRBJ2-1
CASSILGRPNEQFF
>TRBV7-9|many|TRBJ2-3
CASSLGLAGHFTDTQYF
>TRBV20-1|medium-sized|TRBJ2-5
CSARDSSFETQYF
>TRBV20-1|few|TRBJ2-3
CSAIGGGTSTDTQYF
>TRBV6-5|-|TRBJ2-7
CASSGPTYEQYF
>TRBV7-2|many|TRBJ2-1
CASSFPPPYNEQFF
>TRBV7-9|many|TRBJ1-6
CASSLVGTTNSPLHF
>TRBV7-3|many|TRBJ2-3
CASRGGGTDTQYF
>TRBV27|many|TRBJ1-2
CASSFQGADGYTF
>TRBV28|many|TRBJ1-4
CASSRAGTSLINEKLFF
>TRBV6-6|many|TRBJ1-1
CASSSSENTEAFF
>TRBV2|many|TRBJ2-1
CASIEALYNEQFF
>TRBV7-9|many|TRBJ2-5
CASSLGPWQETQYF
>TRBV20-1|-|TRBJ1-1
CSSGLMNNVFF
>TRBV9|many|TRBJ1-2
CASSVEVGPYYGYTF
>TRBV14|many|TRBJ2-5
CASAREDEGTQYF
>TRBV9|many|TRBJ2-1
CASSAQGKGSYNEQFF
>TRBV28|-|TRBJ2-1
CASSLNGDSQNEQFF
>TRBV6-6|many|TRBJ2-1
CASSYDPREEFF
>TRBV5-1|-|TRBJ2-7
CASRSASGGTYEQYF
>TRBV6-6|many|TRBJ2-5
CASLTQETQYF
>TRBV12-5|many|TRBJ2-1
CASGLLPGQEQFF
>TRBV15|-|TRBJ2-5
CATSRIRDSLGETQYF
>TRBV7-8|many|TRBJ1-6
CASSVDRGSNSPLHF
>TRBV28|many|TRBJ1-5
CASSYRQANQPQHF
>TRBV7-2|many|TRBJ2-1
CASSRRQASSYNEQFF
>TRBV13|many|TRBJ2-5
CASSSTLTGTSKQTQYF
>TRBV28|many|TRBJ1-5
CASSLPPGGQPQHF
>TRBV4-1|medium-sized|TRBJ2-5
CASRQLQGPNQETQYF